Ten or more counts support the clone carrying this TCR beta chain. Its antigen is not identified. The data were taken from a study of T cell repertoires in cytomegalovirus infection. Study-level points and caveats: The study found HLA-C-restricted CMV-specific TCR beta clonotypes dominating the ex vivo response. Identification of carriers of CMV plus the relevant HLA was performed using cumulative public TCR beta family frequency.

Each CDR3 protein gets one entry after TCRdb re-called the reads with MiXCR. The sample lists about 920,000 distinct CDR3 sequences, around a third seen once, with about 14% in the top ten. Per germline, CDR1 SGHVS and CDR2 FQNEAQ. The V gene lost 3 bases and the J gene lost 5 bases, with 14 bases spanning the gap. The CDR3 runs to 15 residues. The J gene is TRBJ1-5, the V gene TRBV7-8; D not certain. The TCR comes from a human donor in good health (CMV status not recorded). Some clones in this sample may be carry-over from other donors' samples. Source: cultured CD8+ T cells from PBMCs, taken from culture after CMV antigen stimulation. The CDR3 nucleotides read TGTGCCAGCAGCTTGACTAGGGCCGGGGATCAGCCCCAGCATTTT. As protein: CASSLTRAGDQPQHF.